This T cell receptor (beta chain) appears in the sequencing data of a study of blood T cell repertoires in COVID-19. For the study at large: Italy, Spain and the United States were the sources of the convalescent and acute COVID-19 samples. T cells, B-cell-depleted T cells, or PBMCs provided the cDNA or gDNA that served as material.

The J segment lost 8 bases and the V segment lost 4 bases, leaving 6 bases of the junction unmatched. CDR3 length: 15 amino acids. CDR1 is MGHRA and CDR2 is YSYEKL in the germline V gene. This clone was recorded a few times. In the study's own analysis: Amplified reference gene primers provided the basis for estimating nucleated cell counts. Only in-frame clones appear in the TCRdb table, and some are missing; sequencing was by immunoSEQ multiplex PCR. V and J calls plus clone size are reproduced from that table; the DNA served to infer D and trimming. The data contain around 120,000 clones, about 78% of them singletons.

The V gene is TRBV4-1, the J gene TRBJ1-4; 11 bases agree with TRBD1. The clonotype comes from a man aged 65 to 85 with acute or convalescent COVID-19. Sequenced input: peripheral blood. The CDR3: CASSLTGTGGEKLFF. DNA for the CDR3: TGCGCCAGCAGCCTCACCGGGACAGGGGGGGAAAAACTGTTTTTT.